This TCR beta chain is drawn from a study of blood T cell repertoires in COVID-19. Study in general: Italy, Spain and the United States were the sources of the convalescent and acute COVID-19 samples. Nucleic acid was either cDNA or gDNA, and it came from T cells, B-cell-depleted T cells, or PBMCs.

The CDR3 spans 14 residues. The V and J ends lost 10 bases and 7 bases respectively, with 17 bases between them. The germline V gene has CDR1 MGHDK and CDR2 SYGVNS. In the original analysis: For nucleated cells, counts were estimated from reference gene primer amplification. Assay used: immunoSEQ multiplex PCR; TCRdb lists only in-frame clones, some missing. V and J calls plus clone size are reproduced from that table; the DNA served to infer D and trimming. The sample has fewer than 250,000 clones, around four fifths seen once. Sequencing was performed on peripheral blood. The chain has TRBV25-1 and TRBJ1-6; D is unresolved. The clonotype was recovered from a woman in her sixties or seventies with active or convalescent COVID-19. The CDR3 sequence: CATLPRSGNSPLHF. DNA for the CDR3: TGTGCCACCTTACCCAGATCGGGGAATTCACCCCTCCACTTT.